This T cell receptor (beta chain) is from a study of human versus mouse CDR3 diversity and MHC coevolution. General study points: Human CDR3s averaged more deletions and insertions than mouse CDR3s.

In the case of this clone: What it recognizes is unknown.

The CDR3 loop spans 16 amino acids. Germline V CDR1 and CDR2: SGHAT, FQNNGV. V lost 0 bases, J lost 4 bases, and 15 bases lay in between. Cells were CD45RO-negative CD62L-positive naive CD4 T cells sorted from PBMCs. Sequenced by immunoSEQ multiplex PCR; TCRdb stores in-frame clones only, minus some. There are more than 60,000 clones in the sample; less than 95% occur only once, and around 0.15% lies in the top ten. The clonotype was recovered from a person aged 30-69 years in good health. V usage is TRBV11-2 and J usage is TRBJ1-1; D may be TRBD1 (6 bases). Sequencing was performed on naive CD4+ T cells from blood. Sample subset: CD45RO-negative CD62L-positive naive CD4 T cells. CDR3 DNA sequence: TGTGCCAGCAGCTTAGAGGTGACAGGAGGCGGCACTGAAGCTTTCTTT. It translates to CASSLEVTGGGTEAFF.